This T cell receptor beta chain was sequenced in a study of T cell changes during pregnancy in multiple sclerosis. The assay was immunoSEQ multiplex PCR, and TCRdb's table has in-frame clones only and misses some. The repertoire includes around 57,000 clones, roughly 90% of them detected once, and approximately 0.18% sits in the top ten. CDR1 is SEHNR and CDR2 is FQNEAQ in the germline V gene (reference sequence). The CDR3 is made up of 16 amino acids. V shed 3 bases and J 2 bases; nucleotides not matched to a gene: 5. The receptor was derived from a female donor in good health, enrolled as a control in a pregnancy study. Sequences were derived from CD4+ T cells from peripheral blood mononuclear cells, sampled after pregnancy. The genes are TRBV7-9 and TRBJ2-4; 9 positions match TRBD1. The CDR3 loop is CASSLPGQGSKNIQYF. CDR3 sequence (DNA): TGTGCCAGCAGCTTGCCGGGACAGGGTTCCAAAAACATTCAGTACTTC.